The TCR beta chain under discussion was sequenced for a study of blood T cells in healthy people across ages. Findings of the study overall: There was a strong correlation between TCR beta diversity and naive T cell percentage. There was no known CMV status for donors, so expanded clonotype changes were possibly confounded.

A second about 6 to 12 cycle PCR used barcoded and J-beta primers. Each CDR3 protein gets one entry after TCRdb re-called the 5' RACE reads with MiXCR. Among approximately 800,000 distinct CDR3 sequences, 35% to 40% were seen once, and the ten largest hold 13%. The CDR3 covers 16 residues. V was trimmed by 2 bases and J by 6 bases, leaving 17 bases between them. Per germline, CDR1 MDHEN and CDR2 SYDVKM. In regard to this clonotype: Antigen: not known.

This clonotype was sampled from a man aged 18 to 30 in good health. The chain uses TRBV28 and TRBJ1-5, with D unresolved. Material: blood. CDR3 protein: CASSLPDGLVGQPQHF. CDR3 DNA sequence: TGTGCCAGCAGTTTACCCGACGGACTGGTGGGTCAGCCCCAGCATTTT.